This T cell receptor (beta chain) originates from a study of Tregs in tolerant kidney transplant recipients. Overall study results and limits: No direct test of biological reproducibility was done here. The most relevant donor-specific Treg TCRbeta repertoire apparently came from expansion with activated donor B cells.

Sequencing used immunoSEQ multiplex PCR; TCRdb keeps in-frame clones, though not all of them. Of roughly 64,000 clones listed, about 87% are singletons. Recipients received nonmyeloablative bone marrow transplants from related graft donors, with transient mixed chimerism. Thawed PBMCs were FACS-sorted into unstimulated CD4+CD25+CD127- regulatory T cells, CD4+CD25- non-regulatory cells, CD4 and CD8 cells. With respect to this clone: Its cognate antigen is unknown.

Looked up from germline, CDR1 is SGHTA and CDR2 is FQGNSA. Trimming at V came to 5 bases and at J to 7 bases, leaving 8 bases not matched to a gene. This CDR3 is built from 15 residues. This sample comprised CD4+ T cells from blood (PBMCs), obtained 6 months after the transplant. This clonotype originated in a human patient who received a combined kidney and bone marrow transplant. Certain T cells may be donor cells from the graft. This chain links TRBV7-2 with TRBJ2-5; 12 bases match TRBD2. CDR3 DNA: TGTGCCAGCAGCGTACTAGCGGGGGGCTCAATGACCCAGTACTTC. Its protein is CASSVLAGGSMTQYF.